These 25 T cell receptor beta chains originate from one sample sequenced in a study of PD-1 blockade in classical Hodgkin lymphoma. The repertoire was sequenced with immunoSEQ multiplex PCR; TCRdb's copy has only in-frame clones and lacks some. The table has roughly 70,000 clones, over 90% seen once. This sample's time point: newly diagnosed, previously untreated cHL patient sample. The sequencing input was peripheral blood mononuclear cells (PBMCs). All receptors derive from a human donor with classical Hodgkin lymphoma.

The chain couples TRBV2 to TRBJ2-5; TRBD2 matches 8 bases. The J call may be incorrect, as the DNA end agrees better with TRBJ2-7. Germline V lookup: CDR1 SNHLY, CDR2 FYNNEI. This CDR3 spans 13 amino acids. The CDR3 sequence is CASYGTSGYEQYF. In nucleotides, the CDR3 is TGTGCCAGCTACGGGACTAGTGGCTACGAGCAGTACTTC.

This clone was picked up one time. The chain uses TRBV10-3 and TRBJ2-7; no definite D call. Trimming removed 3 bases at V and 3 bases at J, with 3 bases between. CDR3 length equals 11 residues. Per germline, CDR1 ENHRY and CDR2 SYGVKD. The CDR3 region has the DNA TGTGCCATCAGTGATTTCTACGAGCAGTACTTC. Protein product: CAISDFYEQYF.

The chain employs TRBV27 and TRBJ2-1, with 13 bases identical to TRBD2. Germline lookup yields CDR1 MNHEY and CDR2 SMNVEV (reference sequence). This CDR3 comprises 17 residues. The junction had 6 bases not matched to a gene; V was cut back by 7 bases and J by 0 bases. CDR3 DNA: TGTGCCAGCATGGGACTAGCGGGGAAGAGCTCCTACAATGAGCAGTTCTTC. This sequence encodes CASMGLAGKSSYNEQFF.

This clone was seen just once. The chain carries TRBV29-1 and TRBJ1-1; weak D call: TRBD1 (5 bases). There are 13 residues in the CDR3. The germline CDR1 and CDR2 sequences are SQVTM and ANQGSEA. The V gene lost 4 bases and the J gene lost 3 bases, with 12 bases spanning the gap. The DNA for the CDR3 is TGCAGCGTTGGGACCGGGACCTACACTGAAGCTTTCTTT. Translated: CSVGTGTYTEAFF.

The V gene is TRBV6-1, the J gene TRBJ1-3; D ambiguous. CDR1 is MNHNS, CDR2 SASEGT, per germline. The CDR3 runs 14 residues. V lost 8 bases and J lost 0, with 11 bases in between. As DNA, the CDR3 is TGTGCCAGCTTCAAGCGGGACTCTGGAAACACCATATATTTT. Its translation is CASFKRDSGNTIYF.

The chain carries TRBV2 and TRBJ1-5; tentative D call: TRBD1 (5 bases). The germline V gene encodes CDR1 SNHLY and CDR2 FYNNEI. Trimming removed 7 bases at V and 1 base at J, with 14 bases between. This CDR3 contains 15 residues. The CDR3 loop reads CASKDPTESNQPQHF. CDR3 bases: TGTGCCAGCAAGGACCCGACAGAGAGCAATCAGCCCCAGCATTTT.

The rearrangement joins TRBV10-2 to TRBJ1-6; no reliable D call. CDR1 is WSHSY and CDR2 is SAAADI in the germline V gene. V was clipped by 5 bases and J by 5 bases, with 10 bases between them. The CDR3 length is 14 residues. CDR3 residues: CASSNTVHNSPLHF. CDR3 in DNA: TGCGCCAGCAGTAATACAGTACATAATTCACCCCTCCACTTT.

This clone was picked up a small number of times. The chain carries TRBV30 and TRBJ1-1; TRBD1 is a possible D gene (6 bases). CDR1 and CDR2 from the germline V gene are GTSNPN and SVGIG (reference sequence). The V and J ends lost 5 bases and 5 bases respectively, with 9 bases between them. The CDR3 runs 11 residues. CDR3 nucleotides: TGTGCCTGGGGGCAGGGGACTGAAGCTTTCTTT. Translated: CAWGQGTEAFF.

This rearrangement joins TRBV18 to TRBJ1-5; tentative D call: TRBD1 (6 bases). V lost 3 bases to trimming and J lost 0 bases, with 9 bases between them. This CDR3 region has 15 residues. Looked up from germline, CDR1 is KGHSH and CDR2 is LQKENI. CDR3: CASSPTGYSNQPQHF. The CDR3 coding sequence is TGTGCCAGCTCACCGACAGGATATAGCAATCAGCCCCAGCATTTT.

This chain connects TRBV7-2 to TRBJ2-1; 8 bases agree with TRBD1. V was pared by 8 bases and J by 7 bases, with 4 bases of the junction left unmatched. Germline V CDR1 and CDR2: SGHTA, FQGNSA. CDR3 size: 12 residues. The CDR3 DNA follows: TGTGCCAGCCGTGACAGGGGAAATGAGCAGTTCTTC. Translated, it gives CASRDRGNEQFF. Complete variable domain (other parts from reference TRBV7-2 and TRBJ2-1): GAGVSQSPSNKVTEKGKDVELRCDPISGHTALYWYRQSLGQGLEFLIYFQGNSAPDKSGLPSDRFSAERTGGSVSTLTIQRTQQEDSAVYLCASRDRGNEQFFGPGTRLTVL.

The rearrangement uses TRBV7-2 and TRBJ2-1; D uncertain. This CDR3 contains 13 residues. Trimming left V 1 base short and J 7 bases short, with 8 bases between. The V gene's germline CDR1 is SGHTA and CDR2 FQGNSA. This CDR3 is CASSLEAINEQFF. The CDR3 nucleotides read TGTGCCAGCAGCTTAGAAGCGATTAATGAGCAGTTCTTC.

The rearrangement joins TRBV6-5 to TRBJ2-3; tentatively, D is TRBD2 (5 bases). The V end was cut by 6 bases, the J end by 3 bases, with 16 bases between. CDR3 length: 15 residues. CDR1 and CDR2 from the germline V gene are MNHEY and SVGAGI. The CDR3 reads CASSRKAVGTDTQYF. The CDR3 nucleotides read TGTGCCAGCAGCCGAAAAGCGGTTGGGACAGATACGCAGTATTTT.

The V call is TRBV5-1, the J call TRBJ1-1, with D perhaps TRBD1 (5 bases). Trimming pared 3 bases from V and 5 bases from J, leaving 8 bases between. CDR1 and CDR2 (germline): SGHRS, YFSETQ. The CDR3 is made up of 12 amino acids. Here the CDR3 DNA reads TGCGCCAGCAGCTCGGGGGGAACTGAAGCTTTCTTT. Translating it yields CASSSGGTEAFF. The variable domain in full, with the rest retrieved from reference TRBV5-1 and TRBJ1-1, is KAGVTQTPRYLIKTRGQQVTLSCSPISGHRSVSWYQQTPGQGLQFLFEYFSETQRNKGNFPGRFSGRQFSNSRSEMNVSTLELGDSALYLCASSSGGTEAFFGQGTRLTVV.

This chain uses TRBV6-6 with TRBJ1-6; 7 nucleotides line up with TRBD1. The CDR3 is made up of 13 amino acids. Germline V gene lookup returns CDR1 MNHNY and CDR2 SVGAGI (reference sequence). V dropped 6 bases and J dropped 10; count of bases not matched to a gene: 6. CDR3 DNA: TGTGCCAGCAGCTGGGACAGAGCATCACCCCTCCACTTT. Its translation: CASSWDRASPLHF.

This sequence joins TRBV5-4 and TRBJ2-7; 9 nucleotides agree with TRBD1. Per the germline V gene, CDR1 is SGHNT and CDR2 is YYREEE (reference sequence). V lost 4 bases to trimming and J lost 5 bases; unmatched junction nucleotides: 10. This CDR3 has 15 residues. CDR3 sequence reads: CASSHRGLDPNEQYF. CDR3 coding DNA: TGTGCCAGCAGCCACAGGGGGCTGGACCCCAACGAGCAGTACTTC. Complete variable domain (other parts from reference TRBV5-4 and TRBJ2-7): ETGVTQSPTHLIKTRGQQVTLRCSSQSGHNTVSWYQQALGQGPQFIFQYYREEENGRGNFPPRFSGLQFPNYSSELNVNALELDDSALYLCASSHRGLDPNEQYFGPGTRLTVT.

This rearrangement joins TRBV11-2 to TRBJ2-1; possible D gene TRBD2, 5 bases. Looked up from germline, CDR1 is SGHAT and CDR2 is FQNNGV. CDR3 length: 14 residues. The germline V and J ends were trimmed by 4 bases and 4 bases, with 11 bases remaining between them. DNA for the CDR3: TGTGCCAGCAGCTCGGACTCGTCTTACAATGAGCAGTTCTTC. This gives the protein CASSSDSSYNEQFF.

This chain connects TRBV5-5 to TRBJ2-4, with D perhaps assigned TRBD1 or TRBD2 (5 bases each). V lost 0 bases, J lost 1 base, and 14 bases lay in between. The CDR3 totals 17 residues. Germline CDR1 SGHKS, CDR2 YYEKEE (reference sequence). CDR3: CASSLVGTIAAKNIQYF. CDR3 DNA sequence: TGTGCCAGCAGCTTGGTTGGGACGATAGCTGCCAAAAACATTCAGTACTTC.

This clone was recorded a few times. The chain links TRBV7-2 to TRBJ2-7; 10 bases map to TRBD2. Germline-derived CDR1 and CDR2 are SGHTA and FQGNSA. The CDR3 totals 15 residues. Trimming at V came to 1 base and at J to 4 bases, leaving 4 bases not matched to a gene. DNA of the CDR3: TGTGCCAGCAGCTTAGTAACTAGCGGGACGTACGAGCAGTACTTC. This codes for CASSLVTSGTYEQYF.

The J gene is TRBJ2-5, the V gene TRBV5-4, with 12 bases identical to TRBD1. The trim removed 0 bases at V and 5 bases at J, leaving 5 bases unmatched. From germline, CDR1 is SGHNT and CDR2 YYREEE (reference sequence). This CDR3 comprises 16 residues. The CDR3 loop is CASSLGDRGREETQYF. Written as DNA, the CDR3 is TGTGCCAGCAGCTTGGGGGACAGGGGGCGGGAGGAGACCCAGTACTTC.

The chain combines TRBV4-3 with TRBJ2-7; D may be TRBD2 (5 bases). The CDR3 consists of 15 residues. Trimming removed 1 base from V and 1 base from J, with 11 bases in between. Germline V gene sequence: CDR1 LGHNA, CDR2 YSLEER. Here the CDR3 reads CASSQVRELSYEQYF. CDR3 DNA: TGCGCCAGCAGCCAAGTACGGGAACTTTCCTACGAGCAGTACTTC.

The rearrangement uses TRBV5-1 and TRBJ2-7; 9 bases are shared with TRBD1. The CDR3 is 15 amino acids. CDR1 and CDR2 from the germline V gene are SGHRS and YFSETQ. The V gene end was trimmed by 4 bases and the J gene end by 5 bases; junction bases not matched to a gene: 10. The chain's CDR3 is CASSGPGTGRHEQYF. The CDR3 DNA reads as TGCGCCAGCAGCGGACCCGGGACAGGGCGTCACGAGCAGTACTTC.

V is TRBV18 and J is TRBJ1-1; TRBD1 might be the D (6 bases). Germline CDR1 KGHSH, CDR2 LQKENI. The CDR3 runs to 15 residues. V was pared by 5 bases and J by 1 base, with 14 bases between. The DNA for the CDR3 is TGTGCCAGCTCAGACCGGGACAAAAAGAACACTGAAGCTTTCTTT. This translates into CASSDRDKKNTEAFF.

The chain employs TRBV18 and TRBJ1-5; TRBD1 is a possible D gene (6 bases). V lost 2 bases, J lost 0 bases, and 11 bases lay in between. Germline CDR1 and CDR2: KGHSH and LQKENI. The CDR3 has 16 residues. The chain's CDR3 is CASSPTGQYSNQPQHF. The CDR3 DNA sequence: TGTGCCAGCTCACCAACGGGACAATATAGCAATCAGCCCCAGCATTTT.

The sample holds one count of this clone. The rearrangement joins TRBV9 to TRBJ1-4; D is perhaps TRBD1 (5 bases). This CDR3 region has 15 residues. Per the germline V gene, CDR1 is SGDLS and CDR2 is YYNGEE. Trimming cost V 4 bases and J 5 bases, with 15 bases left between them. CDR3 region: CASSPGDSANEKLFF. The CDR3 nucleotides are TGTGCCAGCAGCCCTGGGGACTCGGCGAATGAAAAACTGTTTTTT. The entire variable domain, with the rest obtained from reference TRBV9 and TRBJ1-4, is as follows: DSGVTQTPKHLITATGQRVTLRCSPRSGDLSVYWYQQSLDQGLQFLIQYYNGEERAKGNILERFSAQQFPDLHSELNLSSLELGDSALYFCASSPGDSANEKLFFGSGTQLSVL.

This chain links TRBV5-6 with TRBJ2-1; 14 nucleotides match TRBD2. V trimming: 0 bases; J trimming: 10 bases; junction bases outside the gene matches: 15. Germline CDR1 SGHDT, CDR2 YYEEEE. This CDR3 is built from 19 residues. The CDR3 loop reads CASSLDQGLAGVGLREQFF. CDR3 bases: TGTGCCAGCAGCTTGGACCAGGGACTAGCGGGAGTAGGTCTGCGAGAGCAGTTCTTC.